This entry features one T cell receptor beta chain sequence. Per the study methods: Quantification of nucleated cells was approximated via reference gene primer amplification. Sequencing was performed with immunoSEQ multiplex PCR; in TCRdb, only in-frame clones are kept and a portion is missing. The V and J calls and clone size were taken over from that table, and D and trimming were inferred from the DNA. The sample lists approximately 210,000 clones, around nine tenths occurring once. V gave up 5 bases and J gave up 1 base, with 14 bases separating them. From germline, CDR1 is MNHEY and CDR2 SVGEGT. The CDR3 is made up of 15 amino acids. The data stem from a study of blood T cell repertoires in COVID-19. Overall study: Acute and convalescent COVID-19 samples came from the United States, Italy and Spain. T cells, B-cell-depleted T cells, or PBMCs supplied cDNA or gDNA.

Sequenced: peripheral blood. The TCR comes from a man aged 40-49 years with acute or convalescent COVID-19. The rearrangement links TRBV6-2 or TRBV6-3 to TRBJ1-1, with no clear D. CDR3 residues: CASSALGLQNTEAFF. In DNA form, the CDR3 reads TGTGCCAGCAGTGCCTTGGGCCTCCAGAACACTGAAGCTTTCTTT.